A single sample is the source of the 3 T cell receptor beta chains below, sequenced in a study of blood T cell repertoires in COVID-19. Assay: immunoSEQ multiplex PCR; the TCRdb copy retains only in-frame clones and omits some. The data show about 180,000 clones, about 87% seen once. The sample was peripheral blood. These receptor sequences come from a woman between 45 and 65 years old with acute or convalescent COVID-19.

This clone was picked up one time. The chain is built from TRBV14 and TRBJ2-3; 7 bases map to TRBD1. The germline V gene has CDR1 SGHDN and CDR2 FVKESK. J gave up 0 bases and V 0 bases, and 9 bases lay outside the gene matches. The CDR3 spans 18 residues. Written as DNA, the CDR3 is TGTGCCAGCAGCCAAGATAGGGGGCCGCGGGCTAGCACAGATACGCAGTATTTT. Translated: CASSQDRGPRASTDTQYF.

This sequence joins TRBV15 and TRBJ1-1; 7 nucleotides align to TRBD1. The CDR3 length is 14 residues. From germline, CDR1 is LNHNV and CDR2 YYDKDF (reference sequence). J lost 3 bases, V lost 3 bases, and 4 bases had no gene match. For the CDR3, the DNA is TGTGCCACCAGCAGCTTTGACAGGGACACTGAAGCTTTCTTT. It specifies CATSSFDRDTEAFF.

This clone came up once. CDR3 coding DNA: TGTGCCAGCAGCGTAGCGTCTAGCGGGAGCTACGAGCAGTACTTC. As protein: CASSVASSGSYEQYF. The J gene is TRBJ2-7, the V gene TRBV9, with TRBD2 matching 10 bases. V lost 0 bases and J lost 3; bases outside the gene matches: 3. The germline V gene has CDR1 SGDLS and CDR2 YYNGEE. The CDR3 extends over 15 amino acids. The full variable domain, in which reference TRBV9 and TRBJ2-7 provide the parts outside the CDR3, is DSGVTQTPKHLITATGQRVTLRCSPRSGDLSVYWYQQSLDQGLQFLIQYYNGEERAKGNILERFSAQQFPDLHSELNLSSLELGDSALYFCASSVASSGSYEQYFGPGTRLTVT.